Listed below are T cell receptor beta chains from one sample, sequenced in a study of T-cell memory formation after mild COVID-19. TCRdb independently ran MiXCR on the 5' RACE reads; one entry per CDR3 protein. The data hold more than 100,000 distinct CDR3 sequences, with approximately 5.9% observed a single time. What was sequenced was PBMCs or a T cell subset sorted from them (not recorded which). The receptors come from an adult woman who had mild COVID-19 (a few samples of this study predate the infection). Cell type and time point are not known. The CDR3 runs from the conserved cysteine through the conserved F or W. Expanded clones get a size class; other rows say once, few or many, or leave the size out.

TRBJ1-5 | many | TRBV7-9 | CASSLDRGQPQHF
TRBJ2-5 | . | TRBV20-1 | CSARAGEVETQYF
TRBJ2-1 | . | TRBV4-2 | CASSQVSTAGNEQFF
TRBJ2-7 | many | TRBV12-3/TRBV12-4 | CASSSRGAYEQYF
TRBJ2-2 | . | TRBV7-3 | CASSRLGVAGYTGELFF
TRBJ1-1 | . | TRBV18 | CASSPPSPLNTEAFF
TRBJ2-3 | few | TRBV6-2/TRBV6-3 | CASRPKTGTSTDTQYF
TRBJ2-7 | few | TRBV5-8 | CASSYGLAGGDEQYF
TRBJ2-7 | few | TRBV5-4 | CASSLTGVRNEQYF
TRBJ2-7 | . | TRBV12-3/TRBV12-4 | CASSPQGASPYEQYF
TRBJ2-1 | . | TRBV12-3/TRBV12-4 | CASSLWVGPYNEQFF
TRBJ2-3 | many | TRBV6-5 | CASSSARYTQYF
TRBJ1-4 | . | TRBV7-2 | CASSLVSDEKLFF
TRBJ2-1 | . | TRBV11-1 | CASSFGGVGEQFF
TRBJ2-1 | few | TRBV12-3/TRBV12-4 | CASSLGLRDHEQFF
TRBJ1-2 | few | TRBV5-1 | CASSLQSGYGYTF
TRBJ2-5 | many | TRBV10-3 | CAISEGLKQETQYF
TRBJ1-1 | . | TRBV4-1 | CASSQDLWTGTGEAFF